The rows below give T cell receptor beta chains drawn from one sample of a study of T cells in Graves' hyperthyroidism and ophthalmopathy. MiXCR, applied by TCRdb to the multiplex PCR reads, yields one record per CDR3 protein. This sample carries a few hundred thousand distinct CDR3 sequences, around 42% of them seen once, and the ten largest clones take 15% to 20%. Sequencing input: peripheral blood or thyroid tissue (not recorded which). The origin of the receptors is an adult woman with Graves' disease, either hyperthyroidism or ophthalmopathy (not recorded which). Each CDR3 is given with its conserved first and last residue. A D gene is named only where the DNA matches it firmly. The size of a clone is reported for some rows only, either as once, few or many, or as a class for expanded clones.

v_call,j_call,d_call,clone_size,cdr3_aa,cdr3_nt
TRBV12-3/TRBV12-4,TRBJ2-5,TRBD2,many,CASSSPGLAYKETQYF,TGTGCCAGCAGTTCCCCGGGACTAGCGTATAAAGAGACCCAGTACTTC
TRBV7-9,TRBJ1-3,.,many,CASSLTGTIYF,TGTGCCAGCAGCTTAACTGGGACCATATATTTT
TRBV5-1,TRBJ1-3,.,many,CASRDTGQSTDTIYF,TGCGCCAGCAGAGACACAGGACAGTCGACTGACACCATATATTTT
TRBV5-1,TRBJ1-3,TRBD1,many,CASSPGTGGNTIYF,TGTGCCAGCAGCCCAGGGACAGGAGGAAACACCATATATTTT
TRBV12-3/TRBV12-4,TRBJ1-1,.,.,CASSGAGAFF,TGTGCCAGCAGTGGCGCCGGAGCTTTCTTT
TRBV2,TRBJ2-2,.,once,CASRHRDSGNTGELFF,TGTGCCAGCAGACACAGGGACTCTGGAAACACCGGGGAGCTGTTTTTT
TRBV29-1,TRBJ1-3,.,.,CSVQDSGNTIYF,TGCAGCGTCCAGGACTCTGGAAACACCATATATTTT
TRBV7-8,TRBJ1-6,TRBD1,.,CASRGQYNSPLHF,TGTGCCAGCAGGGGACAGTATAATTCACCCCTCCACTTT
TRBV25-1,TRBJ1-4,TRBD1,.,CASSEFRDSGEKLFF,TGTGCCAGCAGTGAATTCCGGGACAGTGGTGAAAAACTGTTTTTT
TRBV13,TRBJ2-6,.,.,CASSQRDFGANVLTF,TGTGCCAGCAGTCAAAGGGACTTTGGGGCCAACGTCCTGACTTTC
TRBV15,TRBJ1-2,TRBD1,.,CATSRGQGLNYGYTF,TGTGCCACCAGCAGGGGACAGGGATTAAATTATGGCTACACCTTC
TRBV20-1,TRBJ2-5,TRBD2,.,CSAPTSGETQYF,TGCAGTGCCCCGACTAGCGGGGAGACCCAGTACTTC
TRBV29-1,TRBJ2-5,TRBD1,few,CSARDSWQTQYF,TGCAGCGCCCGGGACAGTTGGCAGACCCAGTACTTC
TRBV7-8,TRBJ1-6,.,.,CASAGGTVSNSPLHF,TGTGCCAGCGCGGGCGGGACGGTATCTAATTCACCCCTCCACTTT
TRBV7-9,TRBJ2-7,.,.,CASSWRSYEQYF,TGTGCCAGCAGCTGGCGATCCTACGAGCAGTACTTC
TRBV5-8,TRBJ2-7,.,many,CASSLAGAGLNYEQYF,TGTGCCAGCAGCTTGGCCGGGGCGGGGCTAAACTACGAGCAGTACTTC
TRBV7-2,TRBJ2-5,TRBD2,.,CASSLAGSSGRATETQYF,TGTGCCAGCAGCTTAGCGGGGTCTAGCGGGAGGGCCACGGAGACCCAGTACTTC
TRBV15,TRBJ1-6,.,.,CATSRRSSSYNSPLHF,TGTGCCACCAGCAGACGGTCGAGCTCCTATAATTCACCCCTCCACTTT
TRBV29-1,TRBJ2-5,.,.,CSVSVLGTQYF,TGCAGCGTCTCAGTTCTCGGGACCCAGTACTTC
TRBV2,TRBJ1-1,TRBD1,.,CASKGTGAGTEAFF,TGTGCCAGCAAGGGGACAGGGGCTGGTACTGAAGCTTTCTTT
TRBV19,TRBJ2-2,.,once,CASSIMGSSGELFF,TGTGCCAGTAGTATAATGGGATCCTCCGGGGAGCTGTTTTTT
TRBV10-2,TRBJ1-3,.,.,CAIARGLMDSGSTIYF,TGCGCCATCGCAAGGGGACTTATGGACTCTGGAAGCACCATATATTTT
TRBV15,TRBJ1-5,.,once,CATSSIGEGYSNQPQHF,TGTGCCACCAGCAGCATCGGAGAGGGTTATAGCAATCAGCCCCAGCATTTT
TRBV7-9,TRBJ2-1,TRBD2,.,CASSPRLAPSSYNEQFF,TGTGCCAGCAGCCCCCGACTAGCGCCGAGCTCCTACAATGAGCAGTTCTTC
TRBV7-3,TRBJ2-7,TRBD2,many,CASSQLAGDEQYF,TGTGCCAGCAGCCAACTAGCGGGAGACGAGCAGTACTTC
TRBV11-2,TRBJ1-2,.,many,CASSLAPGLVMGNYGYTF,TGTGCCAGCAGCTTAGCGCCGGGTCTCGTCATGGGTAACTATGGCTACACCTTC
TRBV20-1,TRBJ2-3,.,few,CSAESREWEDTQYF,TGCAGTGCTGAATCTCGAGAGTGGGAGGATACGCAGTATTTT
TRBV20-1,TRBJ1-3,.,many,CSARDRYYSGNTIYF,TGCAGTGCTAGAGACAGATACTACTCTGGAAACACCATATATTTT
TRBV5-1,TRBJ2-2,.,.,CASSDQGANTGELFF,TGCGCCAGCAGCGACCAGGGTGCGAACACCGGGGAGCTGTTTTTT
TRBV29-1,TRBJ1-1,.,.,CSASGRVNTEAFF,TGCAGCGCCTCGGGGAGGGTGAACACTGAAGCTTTCTTT
TRBV19,TRBJ1-5,.,many,CASSRTDQPQHF,TGTGCCAGTAGTAGGACTGATCAGCCCCAGCATTTT